The T cell receptor beta chain under discussion was sequenced for a study of OX40 agonist ivuxolimab in advanced cancers. Collection of blood occurred at baseline, at cycle 4 day 1, and at cycle 7 day 1. The germline CDR1 and CDR2 sequences are DFQATT and SNEGSKA (reference sequence). The length of the CDR3 is 11 residues. V lost 5 bases to trimming and J lost 1 base, with 5 bases between them. TCRdb keeps only in-frame clones here, not all; method: immunoSEQ multiplex PCR. The table has approximately 60,000 clones, about 89% seen once. In its sample, this clone was seen once. The receptor was isolated from an adult with an advanced solid tumor such as melanoma, head and neck, liver or kidney cancer. The chain combines TRBV20-1 with TRBJ1-1; D is undetermined. The sequences come from CD4+ or CD8+ T cells sorted from blood, collected in a trial of the OX40 agonist ivuxolimab. This chain's CDR3 is CSAGQNTEAFF. The DNA for the CDR3 is TGCAGTGCTGGCCAGAACACTGAAGCTTTCTTT.